Here is one T cell receptor (beta chain) with its context. Measured with immunoSEQ multiplex PCR; TCRdb has only the in-frame clones, and not every one. Altogether under 700,000 clones are present, approximately 80% being singletons, with the ten largest covering around 0.013%. The CDR3 runs 14 residues. Germline trimming cut 5 bases from V and 7 bases from J; bases unmatched to any gene: 6. CDR1 and CDR2 from the germline V gene are SGHNT and YENEEA. The sample originates from a study of shared T cell receptors in the human thymus. Separately, the same data were catalogued under a study of human thymus T cells. As that report states: Thymus was obtained from resections taken during corrective heart surgery.

Sequencing input: thymocytes. The receptor's source is a boy in the first two years of life with a congenital heart defect. The genes are TRBV11-3 and TRBJ2-2, with 8 bases aligning to TRBD1. The CDR3 reads CASSLRTGLGELFF. In DNA form, the CDR3 reads TGTGCCAGCAGCCTTCGGACAGGGCTCGGGGAGCTGTTTTTT.